The 4 T cell receptor beta chains below were found in one sample sequenced in a study of radiation and T cells in renal cell carcinoma. As to time point: baseline pretreatment blood. Specified treatment: 15 Gy SBRT to primary tumor, nephrectomy 4 weeks later. Clones were read by immunoSEQ multiplex PCR, and TCRdb kept only the in-frame ones, dropping some. Here the sample spans about 150,000 clones, around 89% being singletons. This sample comprised blood, obtained from a patient whose treatment included radiotherapy and nephrectomy. The receptors stem from a woman between 65 and 79 years old with renal cell carcinoma.

This clone was observed a single time. This sequence joins TRBV27 and TRBJ1-2; D unclear. Trimming shortened V by 5 bases and J by 0 bases, and 7 bases separated the two germline ends. CDR3 length: 13 residues. Per the germline V gene, CDR1 is MNHEY and CDR2 is SMNVEV (reference sequence). The CDR3 DNA sequence: TGTGCCAGCAGTCTTAACCCTAACTATGGCTACACCTTC. Its protein product is CASSLNPNYGYTF.

The gene calls are TRBV19 and TRBJ2-4, with D perhaps TRBD1 (6 bases). This CDR3 is built from 15 residues. The germline gives CDR1 LNHDA, CDR2 SQIVND (reference sequence). Deletions cut 1 base from V and 0 bases from J, with 7 bases between. The CDR3 loop reads CASSIGGGAKNIQYF. DNA for the CDR3: TGTGCCAGTAGTATAGGAGGGGGAGCCAAAAACATTCAGTACTTC.

This rearrangement joins TRBV28 to TRBJ2-1; perhaps D is TRBD1 or TRBD2 (5 bases each). CDR3 length: 16 residues. Germline loops: CDR1 MDHEN, CDR2 SYDVKM. The V and J ends lost 6 bases and 6 bases respectively, with 21 bases between them. The CDR3 DNA is TGTGCCAGCAGGCCTAGGGGAACGGGATACATCAATGAGCAGTTCTTC. It specifies CASRPRGTGYINEQFF.

V and J are TRBV5-5 and TRBJ1-4; D perhaps matches TRBD1 (5 bases). Trimming cost V 6 bases and J 8 bases, with 8 bases left between them. The CDR3 contains 11 residues. The germline V gene has CDR1 SGHKS and CDR2 YYEKEE (reference sequence). DNA for the CDR3: TGTGCCAGCATCCAGGGAGAAAAACTGTTTTTT. Translating it yields CASIQGEKLFF.